A selection of T cell receptor beta chains follows, all from one sample in a study of cytomegalovirus exposure and HLA in healthy donors. Clones were read by immunoSEQ multiplex PCR, and TCRdb kept only the in-frame ones, dropping some. The table lists 75,000 to 95,000 clones, over 50% of them singletons. Sample: PBMCs. The receptors shown here come from a man aged 25-40 years in good health and CMV-seronegative. CDR3s include the opening cysteine and the closing phenylalanine or tryptophan. The D gene is left open where the match is weak. Only part of the rows carry a size: once, few, many, or a class if the clone is expanded.

j_call	clone_size	v_call	d_call	cdr3_nt	cdr3_aa
TRBJ2-1	-	TRBV7-3	-	TGTGCCAGCAGCTCCGGGACCTACAATGAGCAGTTCTTC	CASSSGTYNEQFF
TRBJ2-7	-	TRBV6-1	TRBD1	TGTGCCAGCGGGGGACAGGGGGTCTACGAGCAGTACTTC	CASGGQGVYEQYF
TRBJ2-7	-	TRBV7-3	TRBD1	TGTGCCAGCAGCCCCCGGACAGGCTACGAGCAGTACTTC	CASSPRTGYEQYF
TRBJ2-7	few	TRBV12-5	TRBD2	TGTGCTAGTGGTTTGGTACGGGGCGGGAGTTACGAGCAGTACTTC	CASGLVRGGSYEQYF
TRBJ2-3	-	TRBV5-1	-	TGCGCCAGCAGCTTAGCGTGGACTTATTCTAGCACAGATACGCAGTATTTT	CASSLAWTYSSTDTQYF
TRBJ2-1	-	TRBV27	-	TGTGCCAGCAGGCCAGCGGGCTACTACAATGAGCAGTTCTTC	CASRPAGYYNEQFF
TRBJ1-2	-	TRBV5-1	-	TGCGCCAGCAGCTTGAGTGCCGGAGCAGACGGCGGCTACACCTTC	CASSLSAGADGGYTF
TRBJ1-2	-	TRBV29-1	-	TGCAGCGTCACGGACAGAATTGAGCTTACCTTC	CSVTDRIELTF
TRBJ2-7	few	TRBV7-2	-	TGTGCCAGCAGCTTAGCGGGGGGTCGGGGGAGCCACGAGCAGTACTTC	CASSLAGGRGSHEQYF
TRBJ1-3	few	TRBV28	TRBD1	TGTGCCAGCACGACAGGGAGCTCTGGAAACACCATATATTTT	CASTTGSSGNTIYF
TRBJ2-7	-	TRBV7-2	-	TGTGCCAGCAGCTGGGACTTCTCCTACGAGCAGTACTTC	CASSWDFSYEQYF
TRBJ2-7	-	TRBV7-6	-	TGTGCCAGCAGCATACTAGGTCCTCGCTTAGACAATTATTACGAGCAGTACTTC	CASSILGPRLDNYYEQYF
TRBJ2-2	once	TRBV2	TRBD1	TGTGCCAGCAGGGCTGGACAGGGGGCGAGAACCGGGGAGCTGTTTTTT	CASRAGQGARTGELFF
TRBJ1-1	-	TRBV27	TRBD1	TGTGCCAGCAAAAAAAGGACAGGGCCAACTGAAGCTTTCTTT	CASKKRTGPTEAFF
TRBJ2-5	-	TRBV2	-	TGTGCCAGCAGTGAGGCTCGGAGCCAAGAGACCCAGTACTTC	CASSEARSQETQYF
TRBJ2-2	-	TRBV5-4	TRBD2	TGTGCCAGCAGGTCTATGCGGGGGGTGAACACCGGGGAGCTGTTTTTT	CASRSMRGVNTGELFF
TRBJ1-1	-	TRBV9	TRBD1	TGTGCCAGCAGCGTAGAGCAAGGGGGCGTGACTGAAGCTTTCTTT	CASSVEQGGVTEAFF
TRBJ2-3	-	TRBV5-1	-	TGCGCCAGCAGCTTGATAGACACGAGCACAGATACGCAGTATTTT	CASSLIDTSTDTQYF